This TCR beta chain was identified in a study of T cells after yellow fever vaccination. Germline values: CDR1 SGHNT, CDR2 YYREEE (reference sequence). Trimming cost V 2 bases and J 3 bases; bases outside gene matches: 4. The CDR3 covers 14 residues. TCRdb analysed the 5' RACE reads with MiXCR anew, one entry per CDR3 protein. The table lists roughly 500,000 distinct CDR3 sequences, 15% to 20% of them singletons. A word on this clonotype: This may be a read error, as it is one base from a much larger clone.

The receptor was derived from a man aged 30-40 years who received the YFV17D yellow fever vaccine. The material was PBMCs, obtained 15 days after the yellow fever booster vaccination. J is TRBJ2-5 and V is TRBV5-4, with 7 positions matching TRBD2. This CDR3 is CASSFGGTKETQYF. CDR3 coding DNA: TGTGCCAGCAGCTTCGGGGGGACCAAAGAGACCCAGTACTTC.